This T cell receptor (beta chain) emerged from a study of post-analysis software for immune sequencing data. This clonotype was seen more than once but under ten times. Its antigen is currently unknown. cDNA libraries for TCR beta contained unique molecular identifiers. TCRdb reprocessed the PCR reads with MiXCR, giving one entry per CDR3 protein. The sample lists some 690,000 distinct CDR3 sequences; about 27% were seen once. General study points: Normalized Chao1 diversity was significantly lower in multiple sclerosis patients than in controls. TRBV5-6, TRBV5-1 and TRBV20-1 belonged to a set of about five TRBV segments that were more frequent in patients than controls.

The J segment lost 4 bases and the V segment lost 6 bases, leaving 9 bases of the junction unmatched. The germline V gene encodes CDR1 DFQATT and CDR2 SNEGSKA (reference sequence). The CDR3 consists of 15 residues. This clonotype was obtained from a girl under 18 with multiple sclerosis. Sample: blood. V usage is TRBV20-1 and J usage is TRBJ2-5; 12 nucleotides align to TRBD2. CDR3 DNA sequence: TGCAGTGCCCCAAGACTAGCGGGAGTTGGAGAGACCCAGTACTTC. Its translation is CSAPRLAGVGETQYF.